The table lists the clone carrying this T cell receptor (beta chain) with many counts. Its antigen is currently unknown. This CDR3 is built from 15 residues. V was cut by 2 bases and J by 0 bases, with 7 bases left in between. The germline V gene has CDR1 MNHEY and CDR2 SVGAGI. The record originates from a study of T cells after yellow fever vaccination. Study-level points and caveats: Reappearing after the booster were most of the clones from primary vaccination (less than 97% CD4, roughly 86% CD8). Weaker, the secondary response peaked sooner, at day 5 versus 15. FACS-sorted repertoires might harbor abundant contaminating clonotypes from the bulk population. Relatively few clonotypes were ones that appeared in both CD4 and CD8 compartments.

MiXCR was run by TCRdb on the 5' RACE reads, yielding one entry per CDR3 protein. In the table there are about 340,000 distinct CDR3 sequences, approximately 4.2% of which are singletons. V is TRBV6-5 and J is TRBJ2-2; TRBD1 or TRBD2 may be the D gene (6 bases each). This receptor was taken from a man in his late teens or twenties who received the YFV17D yellow fever vaccine. This specimen was PBMCs, taken 5 days after the yellow fever booster vaccination. The CDR3 DNA reads as TGTGCCAGCAGTTACCGGGGGCCGAACACCGGGGAGCTGTTTTTT. Translated, it gives CASSYRGPNTGELFF.